This TCR beta chain was documented in a study of blood T cell repertoires in COVID-19. This clone was observed a handful of times. One junction end disagrees with the germline gene, perhaps due to a read error. Sequenced by immunoSEQ multiplex PCR; TCRdb stores in-frame clones only, minus some. Of 150,000 or so clones in the sample, roughly 81% were seen once. The sample consisted of peripheral blood. The receptor's source is a human donor with acute or convalescent COVID-19. The donor label of this sample is uncertain.

The CDR3 sequence is CASREGRIPNYGYTF. The CDR3 nucleotides read TGTGCCAGCAGGGAAGGGCGGATTCCTAACTATGGCTACACCTTC. The chain has TRBV2 and TRBJ1-2, with unresolved D. CDR3 length: 15 amino acids. Per the germline V gene, CDR1 is SNHLY and CDR2 is FYNNEI.